This TCR beta chain is from a study of CD8+CD57+ T cells in acquired aplastic anemia (dated by TCRdb to 2016 to 2019). Regarding the complete study: DNA extracted from sorted CD4+ and CD8+ cells had a mean of about 3.2 ug, with a range of roughly 0.18 to 27.4 ug. CD8+CD57+ expansion was defined as a frequency above the mean frequency observed in healthy subjects.

Genomic DNA was used as template for profiling of TCR beta VDJ combinations and CDR3 sequences. An Illumina HiSeq 2000 was the platform used for TCR repertoire sequencing. The original pipeline was this. Repertoires were assessed using TRBV/TRBJ rearrangement plots, CDR3 size and DJ length profiles, and Simpson's diversity index. Whichever DNA sequence was most abundant in the deep sequencing data was defined as the immunodominant clone. CDR3 amino acid sequences were checked for sharing between subjects and were compared against published repertoires and the VDJdb database. The raw public data were reprocessed by TCRdb itself: fastp quality trimming at Q25, MiXCR clonotype calling, in-frame beta chains only. Entries are consolidated by CDR3 protein sequence, retaining the most common genes and DNA. TCRdb's processing, not the authors' own work, is the source of the V and J calls. For this sample the table gives hundreds of thousands of distinct CDR3 sequences, of which 25% to 40% were detected only once. The top ten constitute 0.75% to 0.95% of the sample.

Flow cytometry had shown CD8+CD57+ cell expansion in the patients selected for sequencing. Every patient had a diagnosis of severe acquired aplastic anemia based on International Study of Aplastic Anemia and Agranulocytosis and Camitta criteria. No therapy had been received by the patients at the time of blood sampling. TCR repertoires of sorted CD4+ and CD8+ blood T cells from severe aplastic anemia patients and healthy subjects were deep-sequenced in the study. Patients were enrolled in the USA under clinicaltrials.gov protocols 00001620, 01623167, 00001397, 00071045, 00081523 and 00961064. Ficoll-Paque density gradient centrifugation was used to isolate peripheral blood mononuclear cells. CD4+ and CD8+ T cells were sorted by FACS or magnetic beads before DNA extraction. The study at large found these results: Around 30 CD8+ CDR3 sequences were shared between patients and controls but appeared highly expressed in patients and within their immunodominant clones. CD8+ Simpson's diversity did not differ significantly between patients and healthy controls (P=0.060).

On this clonotype itself: Its specific antigen is unknown. No much larger clonotype is one base removed from it; base qualities were not supplied.

This TCR derives from a human donor with aplastic anemia. The material sequenced was sorted CD4+, CD8+, or CD8+CD57+ T cells (not recorded which) from PBMCs.

The nucleotides are TGTGCCAGTAGTAGAAGGGCAGGGGGAGCCAAAAACATTCAGTACTTC. This yields the protein CASSRRAGGAKNIQYF. The chain is made from TRBV19 and TRBJ2-4; 7 middle bases align to TRBD1. Counted from cysteine to phenylalanine, this CDR3 has 16 amino acids. The read is trimmed to its CDR3 DNA, 48 bases read in frame from base 1. From V the trimming removes 4 bases and from J it removes 0 bases, while the gene matches leave 6 bases of the junction unaccounted for. As encoded in the germline V gene (reference sequence), CDR1 is LNHDA while CDR2 is SQIVND.